The next 20 T cell receptor beta chains were all read from a single sample in a study of blood T cell repertoires in COVID-19. Sequencing was performed with immunoSEQ multiplex PCR; in TCRdb, only in-frame clones are kept and a portion is missing. The repertoire holds under 500,000 clones, more than 80% seen once, with 1% to 1.3% in the top ten. Sequencing input: PBMCs or T cells enriched from blood (not recorded which). The receptors were gathered from a man between 25 and 39 years old who had recovered from COVID-19.

The gene calls are TRBV19 and TRBJ2-7; D is ambiguous. Germline assignment: CDR1 LNHDA and CDR2 SQIVND (reference sequence). Between the trimmed V and J ends, which lost 4 bases and 4 bases, there was a span of 14 bases. This CDR3 spans 14 amino acids. CDR3 bases: TGTGCCAGTAGTACGCAGGCAACAAAATACGAGCAGTACTTC. It codes for CASSTQATKYEQYF.

CDR3 coding DNA: TGTGCCAGCAGTTATGGTGGGACAGGGTATCAGCCCCAGCATTTT. Translating it yields CASSYGGTGYQPQHF. The chain employs TRBV6-5 and TRBJ1-5; the match to TRBD1 covers 9 bases. The CDR3 runs 15 residues. V lost 3 bases, J lost 5 bases, and 5 bases stayed unmatched. Germline V gene lookup returns CDR1 MNHEY and CDR2 SVGAGI.

The chain couples TRBV5-8 to TRBJ1-5, with 9 bases matching TRBD1. CDR1 and CDR2 (germline): SGHTS, YDEGEE. The CDR3 sequence is 15 residues long. Trimming took 7 bases from V and 6 from J; bases not matched to a gene: 11. The CDR3 sequence is CASRVGQGSSQPQHF. CDR3 bases: TGTGCCAGCCGGGTGGGACAGGGATCGAGTCAGCCCCAGCATTTT.

V and J are TRBV30 and TRBJ2-5, with 7 bases fitting TRBD1. The CDR3 has 17 amino acids. The germline CDR1 and CDR2 sequences are GTSNPN and SVGIG (reference sequence). The J segment lost 1 base and the V segment lost 0 bases, leaving 11 bases of the junction unmatched. CDR3 sequence: CAWSVRWGSGGQETQYF. In DNA, the CDR3 is TGTGCCTGGAGTGTACGGTGGGGCTCAGGGGGCCAAGAGACCCAGTACTTC.

This clone has a single count. V and J are TRBV9 and TRBJ1-5, with D hard to call. This CDR3 is 18 amino acids long. Trimming cost V 5 bases and J 2 bases, with 23 bases left between them. The germline V gene has CDR1 SGDLS and CDR2 YYNGEE. The CDR3 spells CASSASPGRQKGNQPQHF. The CDR3 nucleotides read TGTGCCAGCAGTGCTAGCCCCGGGAGACAAAAGGGCAATCAGCCCCAGCATTTT.

This rearrangement joins TRBV7-2 to TRBJ1-3; the D is unclear. The germline gives CDR1 SGHTA, CDR2 FQGNSA. Between the trimmed V and J ends, which lost 2 bases and 4 bases, there was a span of 6 bases. This CDR3 is built from 13 residues. CDR3 in DNA: TGTGCCAGCAGCTTATCGGGGGGAAACACCATATATTTT. Encoded protein: CASSLSGGNTIYF.

This clone appeared a few times. V usage is TRBV6-1 and J usage is TRBJ1-2; TRBD1 is a possible D gene (6 bases). CDR3 length equals 13 residues. V was cut by 2 bases and J by 8 bases, with 12 bases left in between. Looked up from germline, CDR1 is MNHNS and CDR2 is SASEGT. In DNA form, the CDR3 reads TGTGCCAGCAGTGAATTCGGGGGGGGCGGCTACACCTTC. Translating it yields CASSEFGGGGYTF.

The chain carries TRBV10-1 and TRBJ2-7, with D maybe TRBD2 (6 bases). Trimming stripped 2 bases from V and 8 bases from J, with 13 bases between. The germline gives CDR1 WNHNN, CDR2 SYGVQD (reference sequence). This CDR3 has 13 residues. CDR3 sequence (DNA): TGCGCCAGCAGTGAGCTGGCTAGCGCACAGCAGTACTTC. Its protein product is CASSELASAQQYF.

This clone was picked up one time. The rearrangement uses TRBV5-1 and TRBJ2-5, with 14 bases matching TRBD2. Looked up from germline, CDR1 is SGHRS and CDR2 is YFSETQ. V dropped 4 bases and J dropped 8; count of bases not matched to a gene: 7. The CDR3 totals 15 residues. CDR3 DNA sequence: TGCGCCAGCAGCATTTCCGGGACTAGCGGGAGTACCCAGTACTTC. This encodes CASSISGTSGSTQYF.

V usage is TRBV27 and J usage is TRBJ1-1; D remains unclear. The CDR3 totals 14 residues. CDR1 and CDR2 (germline): MNHEY, SMNVEV (reference sequence). Trimming left V 4 bases short and J 1 base short, with 10 bases between. The CDR3 nucleotides are TGTGCCAGCAGTTCCCAACAAGAGAACACTGAAGCTTTCTTT. Translating gives CASSSQQENTEAFF.

DNA for the CDR3: TGCAGCAGCTATACCGGGACTAGCGGGTCTAGCACAGATACGCAGTATTTT. As protein: CSSYTGTSGSSTDTQYF. This chain connects TRBV29-1 to TRBJ2-3; TRBD2 matches 12 bases. Germline CDR1 SQVTM, CDR2 ANQGSEA. J was trimmed by 0 bases and V by 8 bases; bases with no gene match: 12. The CDR3 runs to 17 residues.

The genes are TRBV3-1 (or the pseudogene TRBV3-2) and TRBJ2-7; D is unclear. V shed 0 bases and J shed 3 bases, with 15 bases lying between them. Germline loops: CDR1 LGHDT, CDR2 YNNKEL (reference sequence). The CDR3 has 16 amino acids. CDR3 residues: CASSQEVSNPNYEQYF. CDR3 in DNA: TGTGCCAGCAGCCAAGAAGTATCTAACCCAAACTACGAGCAGTACTTC.

Concerning this clone: The same CDR3 arises from other DNA sequences in this sample as well. The rearrangement links TRBV27 to TRBJ2-7, with 8 positions matching TRBD1. Germline lookup yields CDR1 MNHEY and CDR2 SMNVEV (reference sequence). J gave up 3 bases and V 4 bases, and 2 bases lay outside the gene matches. The CDR3 runs 13 residues. CDR3 amino acids: CASSSGQGYEQYF. The CDR3 nucleotides are TGTGCCAGCAGTTCCGGACAGGGCTACGAGCAGTACTTC.

On this clone: The sample contains more than one DNA sequence encoding this CDR3. The chain joins TRBV21-1 to TRBJ2-7; the table names TRBD2, a call not compared with the DNA. TRBV21-1 is an annotated pseudogene. The CDR3 is 16 residues long. The CDR3 region is CASKSPREGRSDEQYF. For the CDR3, the DNA is TGTGCCAGCAAGTCCCCGCGGGAGGGCCGTTCAGACGAGCAGTACTTC.

The rearrangement joins TRBV5-1 to TRBJ1-2, with D uncertain. V gave up 0 bases and J gave up 1 base, with 7 bases separating them. Per germline, CDR1 SGHRS and CDR2 YFSETQ. The CDR3 consists of 14 residues. The CDR3 region is CASSLVVSNYGYTF. CDR3 coding DNA: TGCGCCAGCAGCTTGGTGGTCAGTAACTATGGCTACACCTTC. Combining the CDR3 with reference TRBV5-1 and TRBJ1-2 gives the whole variable domain KAGVTQTPRYLIKTRGQQVTLSCSPISGHRSVSWYQQTPGQGLQFLFEYFSETQRNKGNFPGRFSGRQFSNSRSEMNVSTLELGDSALYLCASSLVVSNYGYTFGSGTRLTVV.

This clone was counted between two and nine times. The sample contains more than one DNA sequence encoding this CDR3. The chain uses TRBV19 and TRBJ1-5; D may be TRBD1 (5 bases). The CDR3 is 14 residues long. V was shortened by 4 bases and J by 7 bases, with 14 bases between the two germline ends. Germline-derived CDR1 and CDR2 are LNHDA and SQIVND (reference sequence). CDR3 loop: CASSTLGGDQPQHF. The CDR3 nucleotides read TGTGCCAGTAGTACGCTCGGGGGGGACCAGCCCCAGCATTTT. The full variable domain, rest sourced from reference TRBV19 and TRBJ1-5, is DGGITQSPKYLFRKEGQNVTLSCEQNLNHDAMYWYRQDPGQGLRLIYYSQIVNDFQKGDIAEGYSVSREKKESFPLTVTSAQKNPTAFYLCASSTLGGDQPQHFGDGTRLSIL.

This chain's CDR3 is CASSSSIGEQFF. CDR3 coding DNA: TGTGCCAGCAGCTCCTCCATCGGTGAGCAGTTCTTC. The chain uses TRBV11-2 and TRBJ2-1; D remains unclear. CDR1 is SGHAT and CDR2 is FQNNGV in the germline V gene. This CDR3 region has 12 residues. The V end lost 4 bases, the J end lost 9 bases, and 10 bases lay between the germline ends.

This clone was observed a single time. V gene TRBV5-1 combines with J gene TRBJ2-1, with 7 bases that match TRBD2. Germline lookup yields CDR1 SGHRS and CDR2 YFSETQ. The V and J ends lost 1 base and 4 bases, in that order; junction bases with no gene match: 5. This CDR3 region has 15 residues. CDR3 in amino acids: CASSLTGGSYNEQFF. CDR3 bases: TGCGCCAGCAGCTTGACTGGCGGGAGTTACAATGAGCAGTTCTTC. Variable domain in full (rest from reference TRBV5-1 and TRBJ2-1): KAGVTQTPRYLIKTRGQQVTLSCSPISGHRSVSWYQQTPGQGLQFLFEYFSETQRNKGNFPGRFSGRQFSNSRSEMNVSTLELGDSALYLCASSLTGGSYNEQFFGPGTRLTVL.

This clone came up once. The chain joins TRBV7-9 to TRBJ1-1; TRBD1 might be the D (6 bases). The CDR3 covers 13 residues. Trimming shortened V by 5 bases and J by 1 base, and 8 bases separated the two germline ends. Per germline, CDR1 SEHNR and CDR2 FQNEAQ (reference sequence). The CDR3 region is CASSPTGNTEAFF. The CDR3 DNA is TGTGCCAGCAGCCCGACAGGGAACACTGAAGCTTTCTTT.

The J gene is TRBJ1-5, the V gene TRBV4-1; 8 positions agree with TRBD1. This CDR3 contains 15 residues. V lost 4 bases, J lost 4 bases, and 6 bases stayed unmatched. Germline loops: CDR1 MGHRA, CDR2 YSYEKL. For the CDR3, the DNA is TGCGCCAGCAGCCCTGGCAGGGGGCTAAATCAGCCCCAGCATTTT. Protein product: CASSPGRGLNQPQHF.